One sample yielded the 2 T cell receptor beta chains listed below, sequenced in a study of cytomegalovirus exposure and HLA in healthy donors. The PCR had 60 Vbeta and 13 Jbeta primers. Some clones are missing from TCRdb's copy, which holds only in-frame ones; the method was immunoSEQ multiplex PCR. The sample lists more than 200,000 clones, over 65% occurring once. Sequencing used PBMCs. These receptors all stem from a human donor in good health.

CDR3 sequence reads: CASSIGGIQANYGYTF. The CDR3 DNA reads as TGTGCCAGTAGTATCGGGGGGATCCAAGCTAACTATGGCTACACCTTC. This chain joins TRBV19 and TRBJ1-2; possibly TRBD1 for D (5 bases). Per the germline V gene, CDR1 is LNHDA and CDR2 is SQIVND (reference sequence). Trimming took 3 bases from V and 0 from J, leaving 14 bases between them. The CDR3 length is 16 residues.

The chain has TRBV2 and TRBJ2-1; 15 bases fit TRBD2. J lost 5 bases, V lost 6 bases, and 11 bases had no gene match. Looked up from germline, CDR1 is SNHLY and CDR2 is FYNNEI. The CDR3 is made up of 18 amino acids. The CDR3 nucleotides read TGTGCCAGCAGGCCGGGACTAGCGGGAGGCCATCGTGACAATGAGCAGTTCTTC. Translation gives CASRPGLAGGHRDNEQFF.